Reported below is one T cell receptor beta chain. The record originates from a study of blood T cell repertoires in COVID-19. CDR1 and CDR2 (germline): MNHEY, SVGAGI. The CDR3 totals 13 residues. With 7 bases removed from V and 2 bases from J, the gap between germline ends came to 11 bases. Produced via immunoSEQ multiplex PCR; TCRdb's table is partial and in-frame only. Among about 310,000 clones, approximately 90% were seen once, and the ten largest hold around a tenth. Source material: PBMCs or T cells enriched from blood (not recorded which). The sequence was obtained from a woman in her thirties or forties who had recovered from COVID-19. V and J are TRBV6-5 and TRBJ1-1, with a weak D call TRBD1 (5 bases). This CDR3 reads CASIRQGNTEAFF. CDR3 bases: TGTGCCAGCATCCGCCAGGGCAACACTGAAGCTTTCTTT.